The table lists the clone carrying this T cell receptor (beta chain) with a few counts. Its antigen is unknown. This sample also contains other DNA sequences that code for the same CDR3. Both 60 Vbeta primers and 13 Jbeta primers went into the PCR. Libraries were prepared by immunoSEQ multiplex PCR; TCRdb keeps only in-frame clonotypes and omits some of them. The sample consists of around 40,000 clones, approximately 70% of them appearing once. The sample belongs to a study of cytomegalovirus exposure and HLA in healthy donors. Study-level information: The Caucasian-associated ancestry cluster held 80% to 90% of approximately 400 genotyped donors.

There are 16 residues in the CDR3. Trimming removed 0 bases at V and 1 base at J, with 10 bases between. CDR1 and CDR2 (germline): SGHDN, FVKESK. General study findings and limits: The CMV antigen specificity of a few CMV-associated chains was confirmed through in vitro analysis. Certain indistinguishable V segments, among them TRBV6-2 and TRBV6-3, were excluded. More clonal expansion characterized HLA-associated TCR beta chains than equally common others in a later analysis.

V and J are TRBV14 and TRBJ2-1; D possibly corresponds to TRBD2 (6 bases). This sequence was found in a man aged 25 to 45 in good health and CMV-seronegative. The material sequenced was PBMCs. The CDR3 DNA reads TGTGCCAGCAGCCAAGATTCGGGGGATTCCTACAATGAGCAGTTCTTC. Residues: CASSQDSGDSYNEQFF.